This T cell receptor beta chain was sequenced in a study of Ad26.COV2.S vaccination and SARS-CoV-2 variants (dated by TCRdb to about 2021). Background on the whole study: Vaccine-arm donors were drawn from COV1001, a multicentre, randomized, double-blind, placebo-controlled phase I-IIa trial of Ad26.COV2.S in healthy adults. Ad26.COV2.S was administered intramuscularly at a dose of 5x10^10 or 1x10^11 viral particles, either as one shot or as two shots given 56 days apart. A total of around 32 samples were included in the TCR-sequenced set, comprising roughly 19 Ad26.COV2.S vaccine recipients, 5 placebo recipients and 8 SARS-CoV-2 convalescent individuals. Trial participants were randomized into five groups of five: low-dose or high-dose Ad26.COV2.S given once or twice, or placebo on both occasions. TCRbeta repertoire sequencing served as the tool for gauging how specific and how broad the SARS-CoV-2-reactive T cell receptors were following Ad26.COV2.S vaccination. Throughout the experiments and outcome assessment, investigators stayed blinded to trial group allocation. What the research found in general, with its limitations: The authors noted that the TCR breadth and depth analyses may have underestimated total T cell responses. Substantial breadth of spike-specific CD8+ and CD4+ T cell responses was reported after vaccination. Higher spike-specific TCR breadth was observed in Ad26.COV2.S recipients than in placebo recipients (P = 0.0014). Comparing responses between vaccine doses or regimens was not something the study was powered to do. Vaccine and placebo recipients had comparable non-spike TCR breadth, which fits with the vaccine containing only spike.

Concerning this clone itself: It lacks a known antigen. No much larger clone exists at a distance of one base, and base qualities are not known.

The immunoSEQ Assay was used to sequence TCRbeta CDR3 regions. After extraction, genomic DNA underwent amplification by bias-controlled multiplex PCR, followed by high-throughput sequencing. Per the original workflow: To quantify the absolute abundance of every unique TCRbeta CDR3 region, sequences were collapsed and filtered. T cell fraction was estimated by normalization of TCRbeta template counts to usable DNA, with usable DNA being measured through amplification of reference genes present in all nucleated cells. Repertoire TCRs were annotated as SARS-CoV-2-specific when V gene, CDR3 amino acid sequence and J gene were exactly matched to a known reactive TCR set. The reference SARS-CoV-2 TCR set was obtained from MIRA and was filtered for enrichment in COVID-19-positive ImmuneCODE repertoires, whereby public or cross-reactive TCRs were removed. Using the MIRA antigens, annotated TCRs were further analysed by specific ORF or by position within an ORF. Breadth was defined as the number of annotated unique rearrangements divided by the total number of unique productive rearrangements, and depth was defined as the summed frequency of the annotated unique rearrangements. Group comparisons of TCR breadth used two-sided Wilcoxon rank-sum tests. TCRdb holds this immuneACCESS table with in-frame rearrangements only. Some clones are missing; in checked studies, unresolved V genes explain under half, and the rest has no known cause. V, J and clone size reflect that table, while D and trimming were determined from the DNA. The sample profile shows about 390,000 clones; approximately 91% of them were found once. Roughly 3% of the sample comes from the top ten.

Reading the label with the study, this specimen's treatment or condition is: about 20 received Ad26.COV2.S at low or high dose, single or two shots; several received placebo; per-sample allocation not given. For vaccine and placebo recipients, the sequenced repertoires came from samples collected on day 63 after the first injection. Cohort 1b enrolled around 23 adults aged 18-55 years at a single site in Boston, USA, between 29 July and 7 August 2020. Ad26.COV2.S was a replication-incompetent adenovirus type 26 vector that expressed a prefusion-stabilized SARS-CoV-2 spike protein derived from the original Wuhan strain. Per the germline V gene (reference sequence), SEHNR is the CDR1 and FQNEAQ is the CDR2. The CDR3 runs 14 residues from the cysteine to the phenylalanine. CDR3 DNA is the only sequence kept; it has 42 bases, read in frame from the first base. V loses 3 bases of germline sequence and J loses 1 base, and the interval between the two ends is 10 bases.

The material was peripheral blood, obtained in a trial of Ad26.COV2.S vaccine versus placebo. The clonotype was recovered from a person between 18 and 65 years old who received the Ad26.COV2.S COVID-19 vaccine or a placebo. Recombination joined TRBV7-9 with TRBJ2-7, with an unclear D gene assignment. The DNA sequence reads TGTGCCAGCAGCTTTTCAACGGTATCCTACGAGCAGTACTTC. The translation is CASSFSTVSYEQYF. The entire variable domain, with the stretches around the CDR3 drawn from the reference TRBV7-9 and TRBJ2-7 proteins, is DTGVSQNPRHKITKRGQNVTFRCDPISEHNRLYWYRQTLGQGPEFLTYFQNEAQLEKSRLLSDRFSAERPKGSFSTLEIQRTEQGDSAMYLCASSFSTVSYEQYFGPGTRLTVT.